The 3 T cell receptor beta chains given below trace back to one sample, sequenced in a study of high-grade serous ovarian cancer treatment subgroups (dated by TCRdb to about 2021). Tumor samples were collected prior to definitive surgery or chemotherapy. Receptors were amplified or captured by the immunoSEQ multiplex PCR assay. Drawn from immuneACCESS, this table holds only the in-frame rearrangements with V and J called that TCRdb kept. Clones are partly lost; checked studies trace under half to an unresolved V gene and leave the rest unexplained. This sample is represented by some 10,000 clones; 72% of them were singletons. The ten largest clones take up 10% to 13% of the sample. Sequenced input: tumor tissue. The receptors were gathered from a human donor with high-grade serous ovarian cancer.

This clone was recorded a few times. The chain uses TRBV15 and TRBJ1-3; no clear D gene. The germline V gene has CDR1 LNHNV and CDR2 YYDKDF (reference sequence). Trimming left V 0 bases short and J 2 bases short, with 8 bases between. The CDR3 spans 15 residues. The CDR3 loop is CATSRDPGPGNTIYF. Written as DNA, the CDR3 is TGTGCCACCAGCAGAGATCCCGGGCCTGGAAACACCATATATTTT.

The CDR3 here is CASSRNGIIDNSPLHF. CDR3 coding DNA: TGTGCCAGCAGCCGAAATGGGATTATTGATAATTCACCCCTCCACTTT. The V gene is TRBV7-2, the J gene TRBJ1-6; D is unclear. With 5 bases removed from V and 5 bases from J, the gap between germline ends came to 16 bases. The germline V gene has CDR1 SGHTA and CDR2 FQGNSA. This CDR3 spans 16 amino acids.

The CDR3 spells CASTRLAGPYEQYF. The CDR3 bases are TGTGCCAGCACCAGACTAGCGGGGCCCTACGAGCAGTACTTC. The V gene is TRBV28, the J gene TRBJ2-7, with TRBD2 identical over 11 bases. The germline gives CDR1 MDHEN, CDR2 SYDVKM. The CDR3 contains 14 residues. With V trimmed by 7 bases and J by 2 bases, 4 bases remained unmatched.